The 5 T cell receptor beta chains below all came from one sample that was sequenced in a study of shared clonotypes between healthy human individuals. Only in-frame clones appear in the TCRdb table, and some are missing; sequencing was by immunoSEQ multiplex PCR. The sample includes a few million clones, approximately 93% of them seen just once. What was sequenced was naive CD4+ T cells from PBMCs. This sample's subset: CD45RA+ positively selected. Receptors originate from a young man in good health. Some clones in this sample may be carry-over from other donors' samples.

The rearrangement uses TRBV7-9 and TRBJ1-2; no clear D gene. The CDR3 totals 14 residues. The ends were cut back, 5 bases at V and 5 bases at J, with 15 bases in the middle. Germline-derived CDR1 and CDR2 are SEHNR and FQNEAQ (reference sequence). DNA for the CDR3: TGTGCCAGCAGCCGCCTCGGCTCTTTGTATGGCTACACCTTC. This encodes CASSRLGSLYGYTF.

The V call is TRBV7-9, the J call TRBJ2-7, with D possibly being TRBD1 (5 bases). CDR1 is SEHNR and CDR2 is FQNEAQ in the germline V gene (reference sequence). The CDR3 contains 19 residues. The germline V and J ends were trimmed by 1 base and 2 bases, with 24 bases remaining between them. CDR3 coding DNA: TGTGCCAGCAGCTTAGGGTTGGTCAGGGCGGTCAGGAAGACCTACGAGCAGTACTTC. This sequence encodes CASSLGLVRAVRKTYEQYF.

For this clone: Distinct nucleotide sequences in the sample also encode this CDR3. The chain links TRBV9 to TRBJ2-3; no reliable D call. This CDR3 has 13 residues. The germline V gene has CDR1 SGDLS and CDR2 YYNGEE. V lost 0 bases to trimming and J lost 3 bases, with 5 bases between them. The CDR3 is CASSVAGTDTQYF. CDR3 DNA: TGTGCCAGCAGCGTAGCGGGTACAGATACGCAGTATTTT.

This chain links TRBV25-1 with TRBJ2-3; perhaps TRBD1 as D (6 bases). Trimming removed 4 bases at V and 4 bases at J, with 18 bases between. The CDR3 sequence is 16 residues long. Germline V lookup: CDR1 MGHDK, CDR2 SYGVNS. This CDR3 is CASSAGVLATSDTQYF. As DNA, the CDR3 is TGTGCCAGCAGTGCAGGGGTTCTGGCGACGTCAGATACGCAGTATTTT. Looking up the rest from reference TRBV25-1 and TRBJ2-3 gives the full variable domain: EADIYQTPRYLVIGTGKKITLECSQTMGHDKMYWYQQDPGMELHLIHYSYGVNSTEKGDLSSESTVSRIRTEHFPLTLESARPSHTSQYLCASSAGVLATSDTQYFGPGTRLTVL.

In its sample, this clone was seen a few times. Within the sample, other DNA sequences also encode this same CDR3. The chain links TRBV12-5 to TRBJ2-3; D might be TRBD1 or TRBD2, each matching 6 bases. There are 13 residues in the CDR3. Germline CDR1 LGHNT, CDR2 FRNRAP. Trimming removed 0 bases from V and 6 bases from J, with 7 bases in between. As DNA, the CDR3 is TGTGCTAGTGGTTTGGTAGGGGGGGATACGCAGTATTTT. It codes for CASGLVGGDTQYF.